The 23 T cell receptor beta chains below were found in one sample sequenced in a study of cytomegalovirus exposure and HLA in healthy donors. Primers for the PCR totalled 60 Vbeta and 13 Jbeta. TCRdb's table, derived via immunoSEQ multiplex PCR, lists solely in-frame clones and lacks some. The repertoire includes around 130,000 clones, 80% to 85% of them detected once, and approximately 1.2% sits in the top ten. The sequencing input was PBMCs. The receptors come from a boy younger than 18 in good health and CMV-seronegative.

The chain couples TRBV6-5 to TRBJ1-2, with D perhaps matching TRBD1 (5 bases). Germline lookup yields CDR1 MNHEY and CDR2 SVGAGI. This CDR3 region has 12 residues. Trimming shortened V by 5 bases and J by 7 bases, and 11 bases separated the two germline ends. The chain's CDR3 is CASSDSLGGYTF. The CDR3 DNA is TGTGCCAGCAGTGACAGCCTCGGTGGCTACACCTTC.

The CDR3, as DNA: TGTGCCAGCTCACCACGCGAGGGAACTAATGAAAAACTGTTTTTT. Translation gives CASSPREGTNEKLFF. The rearrangement links TRBV18 to TRBJ1-4, with no clear D. This CDR3 region has 15 residues. Germline lookup yields CDR1 KGHSH and CDR2 LQKENI. The V gene lost 1 base and the J gene lost 1 base, with 7 bases spanning the gap.

This clone showed up just a few times. This chain uses TRBV25-1 with TRBJ2-3; 13 bases are shared with TRBD2. In germline, CDR1 is MGHDK, CDR2 SYGVNS. V dropped 3 bases and J dropped 9; count of bases not matched to a gene: 6. The CDR3 consists of 15 residues. CDR3 in amino acids: CASSDWTSGRTTQYF. The CDR3 nucleotides read TGTGCCAGCAGTGACTGGACTAGCGGGAGAACCACGCAGTATTTT. Variable domain in full (rest from reference TRBV25-1 and TRBJ2-3): EADIYQTPRYLVIGTGKKITLECSQTMGHDKMYWYQQDPGMELHLIHYSYGVNSTEKGDLSSESTVSRIRTEHFPLTLESARPSHTSQYLCASSDWTSGRTTQYFGPGTRLTVL.

The chain combines TRBV7-2 with TRBJ1-1; TRBD1 matches at 10 bases. This CDR3 contains 14 residues. The germline CDR1 and CDR2 sequences are SGHTA and FQGNSA. The ends lost 1 base at V and 4 bases at J; junction bases unmatched: 0. The DNA for the CDR3 is TGTGCCAGCAGCTTAGGACAGGGGGCCACTGAAGCTTTCTTT. Translation gives CASSLGQGATEAFF. Full variable domain (outside the CDR3, taken from reference TRBV7-2 and TRBJ1-1): GAGVSQSPSNKVTEKGKDVELRCDPISGHTALYWYRQSLGQGLEFLIYFQGNSAPDKSGLPSDRFSAERTGGSVSTLTIQRTQQEDSAVYLCASSLGQGATEAFFGQGTRLTVV.

This chain connects TRBV5-6 to TRBJ1-5; 8 positions agree with TRBD1. This CDR3 contains 14 residues. Germline CDR1 reads SGHDT; CDR2 reads YYEEEE. J was trimmed by 7 bases and V by 1 base; bases with no gene match: 4. In DNA form, the CDR3 reads TGTGCCAGCAGCTTGCAGGGGGCTGAGCAGCCCCAGCATTTT. Encoded protein: CASSLQGAEQPQHF. Drawing the rest from reference TRBV5-6 and TRBJ1-5, the complete variable domain is DAGVTQSPTHLIKTRGQQVTLRCSPKSGHDTVSWYQQALGQGPQFIFQYYEEEERQRGNFPDRFSGHQFPNYSSELNVNALLLGDSALYLCASSLQGAEQPQHFGDGTRLSIL.

The J gene is TRBJ1-5, the V gene TRBV9; 7 positions match TRBD1. There are 14 residues in the CDR3. The V gene end was trimmed by 4 bases and the J gene end by 0 bases; junction bases not matched to a gene: 1. Germline V lookup: CDR1 SGDLS, CDR2 YYNGEE. The CDR3 region has the DNA TGTGCCAGCAGCCGGGACAGTAGCAATCAGCCCCAGCATTTT. Translating it yields CASSRDSSNQPQHF.

The chain uses TRBV7-2 and TRBJ2-3, with 9 bases that match TRBD2. The germline V gene has CDR1 SGHTA and CDR2 FQGNSA. After removal of 3 bases from V and 2 bases from J, the junction contained 15 bases not matched to a gene. The CDR3 is made up of 19 amino acids. The CDR3 reads CASSFVLGSGRPFTDTQYF. DNA of the CDR3: TGTGCCAGCAGCTTCGTCCTAGGAAGCGGGAGGCCGTTCACAGATACGCAGTATTTT.

This chain connects TRBV7-9 to TRBJ2-5; no definite D call. The CDR3 contains 13 residues. V was pared by 4 bases and J by 5 bases, with 11 bases between. Germline CDR1 is SEHNR and CDR2 is FQNEAQ (reference sequence). DNA of the CDR3: TGTGCCAGCAGCTCACGGGTCGGCGAGACCCAGTACTTC. Protein product: CASSSRVGETQYF.

V and J are TRBV6-5 and TRBJ2-1, with TRBD2 matching over 7 bases. The CDR3 is 15 amino acids. Germline V gene data show CDR1 as MNHEY and CDR2 as SVGAGI. V gave up 2 bases and J gave up 8 bases; unmatched junction bases: 9. The CDR3 nucleotides read TGTGCCAGCAGTTACGCCGCGACTAGCCGCGATGAGCAGTTCTTC. It encodes CASSYAATSRDEQFF.

The chain couples TRBV29-1 to TRBJ2-7; tentative D call: TRBD1 (5 bases). The CDR3 covers 14 residues. The ends were cut back, 6 bases at V and 2 bases at J, with 17 bases in the middle. Germline values: CDR1 SQVTM, CDR2 ANQGSEA. The CDR3 loop is CSVEIGRAPYEQYF. The DNA for the CDR3 is TGCAGCGTGGAAATAGGCAGGGCCCCCTACGAGCAGTACTTC.

The chain employs TRBV7-9 and TRBJ2-7; no reliable D call. Germline CDR1 and CDR2: SEHNR and FQNEAQ (reference sequence). The V end was cut by 1 base, the J end by 6 bases, with 13 bases between. This CDR3 spans 14 amino acids. The CDR3 DNA is TGTGCCAGCAGCTTAGGTGGGTCAGCAGGCGAGCAGTACTTC. This codes for CASSLGGSAGEQYF.

This rearrangement joins TRBV29-1 to TRBJ2-3; the match to TRBD2 covers 13 bases. The CDR3 covers 14 residues. Trimming removed 6 bases from V and 4 bases from J; junction bases left unmatched: 4. Germline CDR1 SQVTM, CDR2 ANQGSEA. Written as DNA, the CDR3 is TGCAGCGTCCAACTAGCGGGAGGGGCAGATACGCAGTATTTT. Translating it yields CSVQLAGGADTQYF.

The chain couples TRBV6-1 to TRBJ1-5, with a possible D match to TRBD1 (6 bases). CDR1 is MNHNS and CDR2 is SASEGT in the germline V gene. The CDR3 is 15 amino acids. With 2 bases removed from V and 6 bases from J, the gap between germline ends came to 14 bases. CDR3 sequence reads: CASSEPGGLGQPQHF. In DNA form, the CDR3 reads TGTGCCAGCAGTGAACCCGGGGGGCTTGGTCAGCCCCAGCATTTT.

The genes are TRBV5-1 and TRBJ2-7; D is unclear. The CDR3 spans 14 residues. Germline loops: CDR1 SGHRS, CDR2 YFSETQ. V lost 0 bases and J lost 6, with 13 bases in between. CDR3 sequence (DNA): TGCGCCAGCAGCTTGGGCGGTGGAGTTCCCGAGCAGTACTTC. It translates to CASSLGGGVPEQYF. The full variable domain, completed using reference TRBV5-1 and TRBJ2-7, is KAGVTQTPRYLIKTRGQQVTLSCSPISGHRSVSWYQQTPGQGLQFLFEYFSETQRNKGNFPGRFSGRQFSNSRSEMNVSTLELGDSALYLCASSLGGGVPEQYFGPGTRLTVT.

The gene calls are TRBV30 and TRBJ2-1; D is perhaps TRBD1 (5 bases). This CDR3 has 15 amino acids. Trimming took 2 bases from V and 1 from J, leaving 12 bases between them. Per the germline V gene, CDR1 is GTSNPN and CDR2 is SVGIG (reference sequence). The CDR3 protein is CAWSPGPYSYNEQFF. In DNA, the CDR3 is TGTGCCTGGAGTCCAGGGCCATATTCCTACAATGAGCAGTTCTTC.

The chain uses TRBV11-3 and TRBJ1-2; 7 bases match TRBD1. Germline loops: CDR1 SGHNT, CDR2 YENEEA. The CDR3 length is 14 residues. J was trimmed by 5 bases and V by 5 bases; bases with no gene match: 8. This chain's CDR3 is CASSGAGTEYGYTF. The CDR3 bases are TGTGCCAGCAGCGGGGCCGGGACAGAATATGGCTACACCTTC.

The CDR3 DNA is TGTGCCAGCAGGCCTCGAGGATATACGCAGTATTTT. It encodes CASRPRGYTQYF. The chain joins TRBV27 to TRBJ2-3; D not resolved. The CDR3 has 12 residues. V lost 6 bases to trimming and J lost 7 bases, with 11 bases between them. Germline CDR1 reads MNHEY; CDR2 reads SMNVEV (reference sequence).

J is TRBJ1-1 and V is TRBV30; no firm D call. V lost 3 bases and J 7 bases, leaving 9 bases between the germline ends. Germline CDR1 is GTSNPN and CDR2 is SVGIG (reference sequence). The length of the CDR3 is 11 residues. The DNA for the CDR3 is TGTGCCTGGAGCGAGAGGTTTGAAGCTTTCTTT. It translates to CAWSERFEAFF.

This chain connects TRBV2 to TRBJ2-7; the match to TRBD1 covers 8 bases. Trimming at V came to 1 base and at J to 7 bases, leaving 9 bases not matched to a gene. This CDR3 contains 15 residues. Germline V gives CDR1 SNHLY, CDR2 FYNNEI. The DNA of the CDR3 is TGTGCCAGCAGTGAAGTTAGGCAGGGGGCGGGAGAGCAGTACTTC. It specifies CASSEVRQGAGEQYF.

Here the CDR3 reads CASSLARREGTGELFF. CDR3 in DNA: TGTGCCAGCAGCTTGGCTAGGCGGGAGGGTACCGGGGAGCTGTTTTTT. V gene TRBV5-4 combines with J gene TRBJ2-2; 9 bases match TRBD2. Germline loops: CDR1 SGHNT, CDR2 YYREEE (reference sequence). There are 16 residues in the CDR3. J gave up 5 bases and V 0 bases, and 5 bases lay outside the gene matches. The full variable domain, rest sourced from reference TRBV5-4 and TRBJ2-2, is ETGVTQSPTHLIKTRGQQVTLRCSSQSGHNTVSWYQQALGQGPQFIFQYYREEENGRGNFPPRFSGLQFPNYSSELNVNALELDDSALYLCASSLARREGTGELFFGEGSRLTVL.

For the CDR3, the DNA is TGTGCCACCAGCAGAGTTCCTAGCAGGAACTACGAGCAGTACTTC. Protein product: CATSRVPSRNYEQYF. The rearrangement links TRBV15 to TRBJ2-7; D might be TRBD2 (5 bases). CDR1 is LNHNV and CDR2 is YYDKDF in the germline V gene (reference sequence). This CDR3 contains 15 residues. V was cut by 1 base and J by 3 bases, with 13 bases left in between.

V usage is TRBV4-2 and J usage is TRBJ1-2, with D perhaps matching TRBD1 (5 bases). Germline loops: CDR1 LGHNA, CDR2 YNFKEQ. V was clipped by 4 bases and J by 6 bases, with 15 bases between them. CDR3 length: 14 residues. CDR3 region: CASSLTGDSDGYTF. The CDR3 nucleotides are TGTGCCAGCAGCCTCACGGGGGATTCAGATGGCTACACCTTC.

V usage is TRBV4-2 and J usage is TRBJ1-1; possible D gene TRBD1, 5 bases. This CDR3 is 15 amino acids long. Trimming took off 2 bases at V and 4 bases at J, with 14 bases between the two ends. The germline V gene encodes CDR1 LGHNA and CDR2 YNFKEQ. CDR3: CASSQKTWGGTEAFF. The CDR3 bases are TGTGCCAGCAGCCAAAAAACTTGGGGGGGCACTGAAGCTTTCTTT.